These T cell receptor beta chains were read from a single sample in a study of identifying expanded T cells in peripheral blood. TCRdb's copy holds only in-frame clones and misses some; the assay was immunoSEQ multiplex PCR. The sample shows tens of thousands of clones, roughly 90% of them seen only once. Sequencing used blood. These receptors originate from a person aged 18 to 70 in good health. CDR3s include the opening cysteine and the closing phenylalanine or tryptophan. D genes are given only for firm matches. Rows may omit the clone size; those that give it use once, few, many or a size class.

d_call | j_call | clone_size | v_call | cdr3_aa | cdr3_nt
. | TRBJ1-1 | . | TRBV6-1 | CASSYNVNTEAFF | TGTGCCAGCAGTTATAACGTCAACACTGAAGCTTTCTTT
TRBD2 | TRBJ2-3 | . | TRBV19 | CASSTQRGGSDTQYF | TGTGCCAGTAGTACCCAGCGGGGGGGATCGGATACGCAGTATTTT
. | TRBJ2-7 | . | TRBV7-2 | CASSHDGTNLYEQYF | TGTGCCAGCAGTCACGACGGGACGAACCTATACGAGCAGTACTTC
. | TRBJ2-3 | . | TRBV7-7 | CASSLDGSTDTQYF | TGTGCCAGCAGCTTAGACGGAAGCACAGATACGCAGTATTTT
. | TRBJ2-2 | . | TRBV29-1 | CSVEGWGEGGELFF | TGCAGCGTCGAAGGTTGGGGAGAGGGGGGGGAGCTGTTTTTT
. | TRBJ2-1 | . | TRBV7-8 | CASHRGLPSNEQFF | TGTGCCAGTCATCGGGGGCTCCCCTCGAATGAGCAGTTCTTC
TRBD1 | TRBJ2-1 | once | TRBV5-1 | CASSLAVGQGSRDEQFF | TGCGCCAGCAGCTTGGCTGTGGGACAGGGTAGTAGGGATGAGCAGTTCTTC
. | TRBJ1-2 | . | TRBV14 | CASSQVGENYGYTF | TGTGCCAGCAGCCAAGTAGGAGAAAACTATGGCTACACCTTC
TRBD2 | TRBJ2-7 | . | TRBV7-2 | CASSLDLREGVEQYF | TGTGCCAGCAGCTTAGATTTGCGGGAGGGCGTAGAGCAGTACTTC
. | TRBJ2-5 | . | TRBV5-4 | CASSQKLGRETQYF | TGCGCCAGCAGCCAGAAACTAGGGCGAGAGACCCAGTACTTC
. | TRBJ2-3 | . | TRBV5-4 | CASSLYFSDTQYF | TGTGCCAGCAGCTTGTACTTTTCAGATACGCAGTATTTT
TRBD1 | TRBJ1-2 | once | TRBV9 | CASSADRGGGYTF | TGTGCCAGCAGCGCCGACAGGGGTGGTGGCTACACCTTC
. | TRBJ2-1 | . | TRBV11-3 | CASSQFNEQFF | TGTGCCAGCAGCCAATTTAATGAGCAGTTCTTC